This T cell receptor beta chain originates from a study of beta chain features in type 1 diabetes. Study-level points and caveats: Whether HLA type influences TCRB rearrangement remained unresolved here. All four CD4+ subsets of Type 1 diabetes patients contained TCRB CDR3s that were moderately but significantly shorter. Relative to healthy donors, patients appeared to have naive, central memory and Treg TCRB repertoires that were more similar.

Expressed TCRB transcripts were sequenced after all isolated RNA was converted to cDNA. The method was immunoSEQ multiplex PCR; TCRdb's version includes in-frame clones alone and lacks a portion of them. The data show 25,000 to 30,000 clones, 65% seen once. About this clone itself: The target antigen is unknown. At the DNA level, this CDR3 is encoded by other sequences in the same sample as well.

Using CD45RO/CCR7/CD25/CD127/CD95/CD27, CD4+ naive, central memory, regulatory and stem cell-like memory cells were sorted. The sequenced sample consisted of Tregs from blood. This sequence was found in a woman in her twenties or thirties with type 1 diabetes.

CDR3 region: CASSPQRQAKLAKNIQYF. The CDR3 DNA follows: TGTGCCAGCTCACCTCAAAGACAGGCAAAACTGGCCAAAAACATTCAGTACTTC. The J gene is TRBJ2-4, the V gene TRBV18; the D gene is possibly TRBD1 (6 bases). Germline values: CDR1 KGHSH, CDR2 LQKENI. V was cut by 3 bases and J by 1 base, with 19 bases left in between. There are 18 residues in the CDR3. Drawing the rest from reference TRBV18 and TRBJ2-4, the complete variable domain is NAGVMQNPRHLVRRRGQEARLRCSPMKGHSHVYWYRQLPEEGLKFMVYLQKENIIDESGMPKERFSAEFPKEGPSILRIQQVVRGDSAAYFCASSPQRQAKLAKNIQYFGAGTRLSVL.